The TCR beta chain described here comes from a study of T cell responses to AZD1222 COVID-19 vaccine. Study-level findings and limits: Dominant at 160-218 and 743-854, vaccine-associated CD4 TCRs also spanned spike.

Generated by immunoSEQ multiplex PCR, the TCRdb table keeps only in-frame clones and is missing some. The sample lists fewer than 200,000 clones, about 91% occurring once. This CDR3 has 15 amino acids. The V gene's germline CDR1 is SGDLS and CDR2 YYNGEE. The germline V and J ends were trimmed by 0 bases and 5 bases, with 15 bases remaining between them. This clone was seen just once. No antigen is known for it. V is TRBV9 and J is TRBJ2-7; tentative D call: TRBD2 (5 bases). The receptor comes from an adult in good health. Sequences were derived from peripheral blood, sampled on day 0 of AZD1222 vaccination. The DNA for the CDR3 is TGTGCCAGCAGCGTAGGGACTTCGGGTTTGGACGAGCAGTACTTC. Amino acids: CASSVGTSGLDEQYF.